This TCR beta chain was sequenced for a study of blood T cell repertoires in COVID-19. This clone was found once. CDR3 length equals 16 residues. V lost 3 bases and J lost 8, with 23 bases in between. Germline values: CDR1 SGDLS, CDR2 YYNGEE. TCRdb's table, derived via immunoSEQ multiplex PCR, lists solely in-frame clones and lacks some. The table lists 200,000 to 250,000 clones, around 85% of them singletons. The rearrangement joins TRBV9 to TRBJ1-2, with D possibly matching TRBD1 (5 bases). Material for sequencing was peripheral blood. The receptor's source is a woman aged 60 to 75 with active or convalescent COVID-19. The CDR3 DNA sequence: TGTGCCAGCAGCGCGGGGGAGAGGGGCGAATCAGGCGGCTACACCTTC. Protein: CASSAGERGESGGYTF.